The 16 T cell receptor beta chains given below trace back to one sample, sequenced in a study of response to subunit inactivated influenza vaccine. TCRdb independently ran MiXCR on the RT-PCR reads; one entry per CDR3 protein. The sample lists about 540,000 distinct CDR3 sequences, under 25% occurring once. In addition, the sample was reused for a study of T cells expressing NK-cell markers. That investigation notes: It was by 5'RACE template switching with UMIs that TCR beta cDNA was made.

This specimen was CD4+ T cells sorted from PBMCs, taken 12 days after vaccination. The receptors originated from a man over 45 who received an inactivated influenza vaccine.

This clonotype was recorded many times. J is TRBJ2-1 and V is TRBV3-1, with TRBD1 identical over 7 bases. J was trimmed by 6 bases and V by 1 base; bases with no gene match: 6. Germline CDR1 is LGHDT and CDR2 is YNNKEL (reference sequence). CDR3 length: 15 residues. CDR3 nucleotide sequence: TGTGCCAGCAGCCAAGTGTTACGGGACAGCAATGAGCAGTTCTTC. Translation: CASSQVLRDSNEQFF.

This clonotype was picked up a small number of times. J is TRBJ1-5 and V is TRBV2, with D unresolved. Germline V gene sequence: CDR1 SNHLY, CDR2 FYNNEI. This CDR3 contains 13 residues. Trimming removed 4 bases at V and 5 bases at J, with 9 bases between. As DNA, the CDR3 is TGTGCCAGCAGTGTGGACCGAGATCAGCCCCAGCATTTT. Amino acids: CASSVDRDQPQHF. The full variable domain, in which reference TRBV2 and TRBJ1-5 provide the parts outside the CDR3, is EPEVTQTPSHQVTQMGQEVILRCVPISNHLYFYWYRQILGQKVEFLVSFYNNEISEKSEIFDDQFSVERPDGSNFTLKIRSTKLEDSAMYFCASSVDRDQPQHFGDGTRLSIL.

The rearrangement joins TRBV6-5 to TRBJ1-1, with D possibly TRBD1 on 6 matching bases. The CDR3 length is 18 residues. CDR1 is MNHEY, CDR2 SVGAGI, per germline. The V end was cut by 0 bases, the J end by 1 base, with 18 bases between. CDR3 bases: TGTGCCAGCAGTTACTCGAAAGGGGGAGGGTGGGCGAACACTGAAGCTTTCTTT. Amino acids: CASSYSKGGGWANTEAFF.

With respect to this clonotype: One end of the junction fails to match germline, which may point to a read error. V is TRBV29-1 and J is TRBJ2-1; TRBD1 might be the D (5 bases). The CDR3 totals 10 residues. Germline V gene data show CDR1 as SQVTM and CDR2 as ANQGSEA. The CDR3 spells CSGRVDEQLF. The CDR3 DNA follows: TGCAGCGGCAGGGTCGATGAGCAGCTCTTC.

The rearrangement uses TRBV6-5 and TRBJ2-4, with D possibly being TRBD2 (6 bases). V lost 0 bases, J lost 0 bases, and 9 bases lay in between. CDR3 length equals 16 residues. From germline, CDR1 is MNHEY and CDR2 SVGAGI. CDR3 protein: CASSYSRGLAKNIQYF. The CDR3, as DNA: TGTGCCAGCAGTTACTCGAGGGGACTAGCCAAAAACATTCAGTACTTC.

The table lists this clonotype with many counts. The V call is TRBV7-9, the J call TRBJ1-5; D is perhaps TRBD1 (6 bases). The germline V and J ends were trimmed by 1 base and 2 bases, with 15 bases remaining between them. The germline V gene encodes CDR1 SEHNR and CDR2 FQNEAQ (reference sequence). CDR3 length equals 17 residues. The CDR3 region is CASSLVQGPSGNQPQHF. The DNA for the CDR3 is TGTGCCAGCAGCTTAGTTCAGGGGCCTTCGGGCAATCAGCCCCAGCATTTT.

The chain recombines TRBV6-2 or TRBV6-3 with TRBJ2-7; no clear D. CDR1 and CDR2 from the germline V gene are MNHEY and SVGEGT. Trimming pared 0 bases from V and 2 bases from J, leaving 14 bases between. The length of the CDR3 is 16 residues. In DNA, the CDR3 is TGTGCCAGCAGTTACTCGTTACGTACAGCCACCTACGAGCAGTACTTC. Translation gives CASSYSLRTATYEQYF.

J is TRBJ1-1 and V is TRBV2; D possibly corresponds to TRBD1 (5 bases). Germline V lookup: CDR1 SNHLY, CDR2 FYNNEI. V lost 6 bases, J lost 5 bases, and 19 bases lay in between. The CDR3 contains 15 residues. CDR3 sequence (DNA): TGTGCCAGCAGAGACAACAGGCCGAGAGGGACTGAAGCTTTCTTT. Translating it yields CASRDNRPRGTEAFF.

A few counts support this clonotype. This chain links TRBV7-2 with TRBJ2-7, with 9 bases that match TRBD1. The junction had 9 bases not matched to a gene; V was cut back by 5 bases and J by 4 bases. Per the germline V gene, CDR1 is SGHTA and CDR2 is FQGNSA. The CDR3 is 15 residues long. CDR3 sequence reads: CASSPIRDRAYEQYF. In nucleotides, the CDR3 is TGTGCCAGCAGCCCAATCCGGGACAGGGCTTACGAGCAGTACTTC.

This clonotype was detected a few times. This rearrangement joins TRBV29-1 to TRBJ2-5; possible D gene TRBD2, 6 bases. Trimming stripped 0 bases from V and 8 bases from J, with 19 bases between. Germline CDR1 and CDR2: SQVTM and ANQGSEA. The CDR3 loop spans 15 amino acids. The CDR3 coding sequence is TGCAGCGTTGAAGAGCGGGGACGGCTAGGTGCAACCCAGTACTTC. Its translation is CSVEERGRLGATQYF.

This clonotype occurred a few times. The chain recombines TRBV6-2 or TRBV6-3 with TRBJ1-2; D gene ambiguous. The CDR3 has 11 residues. Germline V lookup: CDR1 MNHEY, CDR2 SVGEGT. V lost 6 bases and J 5 bases, leaving 7 bases between the germline ends. In DNA form, the CDR3 reads TGTGCCAGCAGGACTGTGTATGGCTACACCTTC. This sequence encodes CASRTVYGYTF.

Worth noting for this clonotype: At one of its ends the junction is not consistent with the germline gene, which may arise from a read error. This chain uses TRBV20-1 with TRBJ2-1; TRBD2 agrees at 13 bases. This CDR3 contains 16 residues. Per germline, CDR1 DFQATT and CDR2 SNEGSKA (reference sequence). For the CDR3, the DNA is TGCAGTGCTAGGGAAGGGACTAGCGGGACTGGCAATAAGCAGTTCTTC. It yields the protein CSAREGTSGTGNKQFF.

The rearrangement uses TRBV7-6 and TRBJ1-5; no definite D call. The V end was cut by 4 bases, the J end by 2 bases, with 12 bases between. The CDR3 sequence is 15 residues long. CDR1 is SGHVS, CDR2 FNYEAQ, per germline. This chain's CDR3 is CASSSQPFGNQPQHF. CDR3 bases: TGTGCCAGCAGCTCCCAGCCGTTTGGCAATCAGCCCCAGCATTTT.

This clonotype showed up many times. This chain uses TRBV7-2 with TRBJ2-7, with D maybe TRBD1 (6 bases). The germline gives CDR1 SGHTA, CDR2 FQGNSA. Between the trimmed V and J ends, which lost 0 bases and 3 bases, there was a span of 6 bases. The CDR3 runs to 13 residues. This CDR3 is CASSLADSYEQYF. The CDR3 nucleotides read TGTGCCAGCAGCTTAGCGGACAGCTACGAGCAGTACTTC.

CDR3 protein: CASSLFRRGSTDTQYF. The DNA of the CDR3 is TGCGCCAGCAGCTTGTTCAGGCGGGGGAGCACAGATACGCAGTATTTT. The chain has TRBV5-1 and TRBJ2-3; TRBD2 aligns across 7 bases. The V and J ends lost 1 base and 0 bases, in that order; junction bases with no gene match: 5. Germline CDR1 reads SGHRS; CDR2 reads YFSETQ. The CDR3 loop spans 16 amino acids.

The chain has TRBV9 and TRBJ2-2; TRBD2 matches at 7 bases. Trimming removed 0 bases from V and 5 bases from J; junction bases left unmatched: 4. Germline V CDR1 and CDR2: SGDLS, YYNGEE. There are 15 residues in the CDR3. The DNA for the CDR3 is TGTGCCAGCAGCGTAGGGACTAGTGGGACCGGGGAGCTGTTTTTT. Translated, it gives CASSVGTSGTGELFF.